A selection of T cell receptor beta chains follows, all from one sample in a study of cytotoxic CD8 clonotypes in ibrutinib-treated CLL. TCRdb's table, derived via immunoSEQ multiplex PCR, lists solely in-frame clones and lacks some. The table has about 76,000 clones, about 86% seen once. The specimen was PBMCs, collected before ibrutinib treatment. Receptors were obtained from a human donor with chronic lymphocytic leukemia. CDR3s leave out the opening cysteine and the closing phenylalanine or tryptophan. Only some rows state a clone size, as once, few, many or a class for expanded clones.

J	size	V	CDR3
TRBJ2-1	-	TRBV6-5	ASSSRTNEQF
TRBJ1-1	-	TRBV30	AWRQTAEAF
TRBJ2-7	-	TRBV7-3	ASSTVAGTIREQY
TRBJ1-5	-	TRBV6-5	ASSSDRSEPQH
TRBJ2-5	few	TRBV11-1	ASSSRRTQY
TRBJ2-7	-	TRBV6-1	ASSVVLAPGSEQY
TRBJ2-2	-	TRBV11-2	ASSLVLATQNTGELF
TRBJ1-2	-	TRBV7-2	ASSKDRTYGYT
TRBJ1-5	-	TRBV5-8	ASSAWDIGWDQPQH
TRBJ2-1	-	TRBV10-3	AISVTGTGEGDEQF
TRBJ2-7	-	TRBV12-5	ASGLGRLQSYEQY
TRBJ2-5	once	TRBV19	ASSPGTSRLETQY
TRBJ2-7	few	TRBV20-1	SAEREYEQY
TRBJ2-7	-	TRBV18	ASRRTEQNYEQY
TRBJ1-2	-	TRBV6-1	ASSEASRDYGYT
TRBJ2-7	-	TRBV7-8	ASSQGRTGARYEQY
TRBJ2-7	-	TRBV20-1	SARCVEY
TRBJ2-1	-	TRBV5-4	ASSPGLAYNEQF
TRBJ1-1	-	TRBV6-1	ASSPSGPANTEAF
TRBJ1-1	-	TRBV23-1	ASSQSASRLNTEAF
TRBJ1-1	-	TRBV2	ASREGDRTYSAF
TRBJ2-7	-	TRBV5-1	ASSRREPPLQLS
TRBJ2-7	-	TRBV7-2	ASSPMPGLGEQY
TRBJ2-7	-	TRBV6-1	ATAGPTERWEQY
TRBJ2-1	-	TRBV6-5	ASSYPTGGSYNEQF
TRBJ2-7	-	TRBV6-5	ATKEVVGRYEQY
TRBJ2-1	-	TRBV5-1	ASGSLAGVSYNEQF
TRBJ2-2	-	TRBV29-1	SAQTSYAGELF
TRBJ2-2	-	TRBV6-1	ASSENPWDRGREVEYTGELF
TRBJ1-5	-	TRBV19	ASQPAPGPQH
TRBJ1-1	-	TRBV5-4	ASSLAGRREGKAF
TRBJ2-7	-	TRBV4-3	ASSQGLAGGYAYEQY
TRBJ2-2	-	TRBV7-7	ASSSGGHTGELF
TRBJ2-1	few	TRBV7-9	ASSQGRGTEQF
TRBJ2-5	-	TRBV7-7	ASSLGSRVMETQY
TRBJ2-5	-	TRBV27	ASSLSSPSGKQETQY
TRBJ1-2	-	TRBV19	ASTPQGFYGYT
TRBJ2-7	-	TRBV9	ASSAGGGGPYEQY
TRBJ2-2	-	TRBV5-1	ASSPTGKHTGELF
TRBJ1-5	-	TRBV18	ASSPPSDFSNQPQH
TRBJ1-4	-	TRBV30	AWSVHLGDRVPNGEKLF
TRBJ2-7	-	TRBV20-1	SAQRAYEQY
TRBJ2-5	-	TRBV5-6	ASSFRSQGQETQY